This TCR beta chain emerged from a study of identical twins' blood T cells. Study details: About 50 million reads came from approximately twelve libraries, six alpha, six beta.

Original analysis: Per-library CDR3 reads ranged roughly 2 to 4 million; clonotypes, ~100,000 to ~550,000. TCRdb itself ran the 5' RACE reads through MiXCR, one entry per CDR3 protein. Clone size and V and J calls follow TCRdb, not the original study. Of about 370,000 distinct CDR3 sequences listed, roughly 27% are singletons. This CDR3 contains 13 residues. The germline V gene encodes CDR1 SGDLS and CDR2 YYNGEE. Trimming took 2 bases from V and 10 from J, leaving 14 bases between them. The J gene is TRBJ2-3, the V gene TRBV9, with D perhaps TRBD2 (5 bases). The sequence came from a woman between 18 and 55 years old in good health. Sequenced material: PBMCs. The CDR3 here is CASSVTTSYAQYF. In DNA form, the CDR3 reads TGTGCCAGCAGCGTGACAACTAGTTATGCGCAGTATTTT.